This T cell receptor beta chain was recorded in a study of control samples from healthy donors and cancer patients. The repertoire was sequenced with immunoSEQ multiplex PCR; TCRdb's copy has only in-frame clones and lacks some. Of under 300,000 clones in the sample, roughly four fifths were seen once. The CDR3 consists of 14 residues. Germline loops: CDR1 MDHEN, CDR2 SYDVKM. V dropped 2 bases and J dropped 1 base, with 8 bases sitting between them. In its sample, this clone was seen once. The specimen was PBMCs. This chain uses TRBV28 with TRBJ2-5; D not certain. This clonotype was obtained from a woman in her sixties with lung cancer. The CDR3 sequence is CASSLNGFQETQYF. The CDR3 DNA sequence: TGTGCCAGCAGTTTAAATGGCTTCCAAGAGACCCAGTACTTC. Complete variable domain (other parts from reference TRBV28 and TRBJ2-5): DVKVTQSSRYLVKRTGEKVFLECVQDMDHENMFWYRQDPGLGLRLIYFSYDVKMKEKGDIPEGYSVSREKKERFSLILESASTNQTSMYLCASSLNGFQETQYFGPGTRLLVL.